The rows below give T cell receptor beta chains drawn from one sample of a study of cytomegalovirus exposure and HLA in healthy donors. Produced via immunoSEQ multiplex PCR; TCRdb's table is partial and in-frame only. The sample data list just under 90,000 clones. The sequenced material came from PBMCs. Every receptor here comes from a girl aged 5-17 years in good health and CMV-seropositive. Both conserved end residues are trimmed from each CDR3.

v_gene	j_gene	CDR3aa
TRBV27	TRBJ2-2	ASSPPGAGELF
TRBV5-1	TRBJ2-2	ASSLGDLLEGGELF
TRBV5-1	TRBJ1-1	ASSTGQLNTEAF
TRBV30	TRBJ1-1	AWNKGQGEAF
TRBV7-2	TRBJ1-2	ASSSRTVHDYT
TRBV5-6	TRBJ2-3	ASSFGGGRTDKQY
TRBV5-1	TRBJ2-1	ASSLPPGGSNEQF
TRBV6-1	TRBJ1-4	ASCLSYTTNEKLF
TRBV2	TRBJ2-5	ASTRHPEETQY
TRBV7-9	TRBJ2-7	ASSGTSTYEQY
TRBV6-6	TRBJ1-1	ASSYAGQGDSEAF
TRBV11-2	TRBJ1-6	ASSLESPGDSPLH
TRBV4-1	TRBJ2-7	ASSPKIGLSRVTFSYEQY
TRBV9	TRBJ1-4	ASSGGFATNEKLF
TRBV18	TRBJ2-5	ASSLLGEQETQY
TRBV4-1	TRBJ2-7	ASSQGQGTYEQY
TRBV28	TRBJ1-2	ASSLSGVKYGYT
TRBV2	TRBJ1-2	ASSEIGDNYGYT
TRBV7-2	TRBJ1-2	ASSSTSGGYT
TRBV4-3	TRBJ1-2	ASSQERTGPYYGYT
TRBV7-9	TRBJ2-1	ASSLRGDEQF
TRBV19	TRBJ2-7	ASSTGTVSYEQY
TRBV6-5	TRBJ1-2	ASSPRGGRGYGYT
TRBV6-1	TRBJ1-4	ASQAGDTNEKLF